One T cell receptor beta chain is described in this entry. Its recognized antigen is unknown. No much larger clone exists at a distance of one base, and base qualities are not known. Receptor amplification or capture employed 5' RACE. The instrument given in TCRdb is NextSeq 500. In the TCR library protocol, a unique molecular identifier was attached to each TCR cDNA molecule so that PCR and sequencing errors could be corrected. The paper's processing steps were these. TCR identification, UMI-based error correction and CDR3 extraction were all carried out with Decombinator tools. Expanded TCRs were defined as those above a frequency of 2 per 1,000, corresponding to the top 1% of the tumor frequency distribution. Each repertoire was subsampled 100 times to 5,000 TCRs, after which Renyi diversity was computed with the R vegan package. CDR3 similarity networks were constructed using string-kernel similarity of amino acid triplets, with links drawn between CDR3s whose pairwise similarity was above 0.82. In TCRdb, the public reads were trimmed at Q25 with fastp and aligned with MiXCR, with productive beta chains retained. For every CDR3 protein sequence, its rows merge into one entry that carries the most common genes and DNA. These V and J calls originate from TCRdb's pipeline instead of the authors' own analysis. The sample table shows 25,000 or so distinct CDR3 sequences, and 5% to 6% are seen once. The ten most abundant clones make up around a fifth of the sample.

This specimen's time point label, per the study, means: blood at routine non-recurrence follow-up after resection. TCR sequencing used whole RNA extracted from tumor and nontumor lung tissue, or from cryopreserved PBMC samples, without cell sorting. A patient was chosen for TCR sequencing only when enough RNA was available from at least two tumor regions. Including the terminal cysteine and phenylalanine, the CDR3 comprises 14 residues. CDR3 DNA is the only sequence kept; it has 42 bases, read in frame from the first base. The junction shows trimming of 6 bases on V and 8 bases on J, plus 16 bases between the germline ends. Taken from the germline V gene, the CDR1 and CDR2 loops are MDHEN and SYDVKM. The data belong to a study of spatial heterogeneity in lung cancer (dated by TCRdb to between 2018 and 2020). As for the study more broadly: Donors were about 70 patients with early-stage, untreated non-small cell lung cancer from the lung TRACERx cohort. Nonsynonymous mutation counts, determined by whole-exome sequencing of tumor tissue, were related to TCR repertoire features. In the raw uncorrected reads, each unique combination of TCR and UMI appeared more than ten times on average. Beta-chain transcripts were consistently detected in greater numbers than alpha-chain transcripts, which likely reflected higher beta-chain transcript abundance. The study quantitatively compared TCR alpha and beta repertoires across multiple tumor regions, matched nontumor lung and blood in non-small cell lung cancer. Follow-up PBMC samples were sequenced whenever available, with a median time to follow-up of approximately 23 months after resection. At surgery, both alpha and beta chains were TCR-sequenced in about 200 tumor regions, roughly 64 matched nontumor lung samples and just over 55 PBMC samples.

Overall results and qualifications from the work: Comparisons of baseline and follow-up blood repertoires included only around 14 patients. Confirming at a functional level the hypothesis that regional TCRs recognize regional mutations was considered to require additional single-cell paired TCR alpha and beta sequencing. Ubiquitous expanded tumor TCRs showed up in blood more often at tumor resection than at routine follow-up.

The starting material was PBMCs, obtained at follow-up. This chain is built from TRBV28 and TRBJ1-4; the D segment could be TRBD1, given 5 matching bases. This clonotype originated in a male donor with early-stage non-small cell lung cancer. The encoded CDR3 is CASRAGGGGEKLFF. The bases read TGTGCCAGCAGGGCCGGGGGGGGTGGCGAAAAACTGTTTTTT.